These T cell receptor beta chains were read from a single sample in a study of T cells in Graves' hyperthyroidism and ophthalmopathy. TCRdb fed the multiplex PCR reads into MiXCR, producing one record per CDR3 protein. This sample has about 620,000 distinct CDR3 sequences, with 15% to 20% found just once. The sample consisted of blood. The receptors stem from a woman between 25 and 40 years old with Graves' hyperthyroidism. The CDR3 runs from the conserved cysteine through the conserved F or W. Each record gives: CDR3 DNA, CDR3 protein, V gene, J gene, D gene, clone size. The D gene is left open where the match is weak. Part of the rows lack a size; the others show once, few, many or a class for expanded clones.

TGCAGCGTTGTAGCCGGGTCTAACTATGGCTACACCTTC,CSVVAGSNYGYTF,TRBV29-1,TRBJ1-2,.,.
TGTGCCAGCAGCTTTTCAGGGGACTATGGCTACACCTTC,CASSFSGDYGYTF,TRBV7-3,TRBJ1-2,.,few
TGTGCCAGCAGTAGGGGCGGGACACAAGAGACCCAGTACTTC,CASSRGGTQETQYF,TRBV6-1,TRBJ2-5,.,many
TGTGCCAGCAGCGTCAACGGGGGATTCACAGATACGCAGTATTTT,CASSVNGGFTDTQYF,TRBV9,TRBJ2-3,.,.
TGTGCCAGCTCACCTTCAACCGGGACATTATACGAGCAGTACTTC,CASSPSTGTLYEQYF,TRBV18,TRBJ2-7,.,many
TGTGCCTGGAGTGACGGCTTTGGCTCCTACGAGCAGTACTTC,CAWSDGFGSYEQYF,TRBV30,TRBJ2-7,.,many
TGCAGTGCTAGAGGGGGACAGATAAATTCACCCCTCCACTTT,CSARGGQINSPLHF,TRBV20-1,TRBJ1-6,TRBD1,few
TGCGCCAGCAGGAAGAGGGCGGGAACGGAGGATACGCAGTATTTT,CASRKRAGTEDTQYF,TRBV4-1,TRBJ2-3,.,few
TGTGCCAGCAGTTACTCGATCCCAGATACGCAGTATTTT,CASSYSIPDTQYF,TRBV6-2/TRBV6-3,TRBJ2-3,.,many
TGTGCCAGCAGTACTGGGACTAGCGGGATAACGACCCAGTACTTC,CASSTGTSGITTQYF,TRBV6-1,TRBJ2-5,TRBD2,many
TGTGCCAGCAGTACACGACAGGGGGAGTACGAGCAGTACTTC,CASSTRQGEYEQYF,TRBV28,TRBJ2-7,TRBD1,many
TGTGCCAGCAGCGCCCGGGCGGCTCAAGGAAACACCATATATTTT,CASSARAAQGNTIYF,TRBV9,TRBJ1-3,.,.
TGTGCCAGCAGTCGAGGTGACATTCAGTACTTC,CASSRGDIQYF,TRBV12-3/TRBV12-4,TRBJ2-4,.,many
TGTGCCAGCAGTACAGGGGGCGCGAGCAATCAGCCCCAGCATTTT,CASSTGGASNQPQHF,TRBV12-3/TRBV12-4,TRBJ1-5,TRBD1,many
TGTGCCAGCAGTTACTCGATCTGGACAGGCTCCTACGAGCAGTACTTC,CASSYSIWTGSYEQYF,TRBV6-5,TRBJ2-7,TRBD1,many
TGTGCCAGCAGTCCCGATGCCCCGGGGCTAGCAGGAGCTAATGAGCAGTTCTTC,CASSPDAPGLAGANEQFF,TRBV27,TRBJ2-1,.,many
TGTGCCAGCAGTGAAATTAAAGGGAAGGGGCAGTACTTC,CASSEIKGKGQYF,TRBV2,TRBJ2-7,.,few
TGCGCCAGCAGCTTTTTCGACCCAGGCTACTACGAGCAGTACTTC,CASSFFDPGYYEQYF,TRBV5-1,TRBJ2-7,.,many
TGTGCCGTGGACAACACCGGGGAGCTGTTTTTT,CAVDNTGELFF,TRBV7-9,TRBJ2-2,.,few
TGTGCCAGCAGCCCCAAATCTGGGGGGATTGTCTACAATGAGCAGTTCTTC,CASSPKSGGIVYNEQFF,TRBV7-3,TRBJ2-1,.,.
TGTGCCAGCAGGTCAGCCCGGGACAGCACCTACGAGCAGTACTTC,CASRSARDSTYEQYF,TRBV6-1,TRBJ2-7,TRBD1,many
TGCGCCAGCAGCTTCGACAGCGGAAGCTCACCCCTCCACTTT,CASSFDSGSSPLHF,TRBV5-1,TRBJ1-6,.,few
TGTGCCAGCAGCCTTGGATGGTCGGACAGTAGCAATCAGCCCCAGCATTTT,CASSLGWSDSSNQPQHF,TRBV5-8,TRBJ1-5,.,few
TGTGCCAGCAGTTTAATGGTCGGCAGGGCCTATTCACCCCTCCACTTT,CASSLMVGRAYSPLHF,TRBV27,TRBJ1-6,.,few
TGTGCCAGCAGTTACTCCGGGACGACTCTTACCGGGGAGCTGTTTTTT,CASSYSGTTLTGELFF,TRBV6-2/TRBV6-3,TRBJ2-2,.,many
TGCGCCAGCAGCTCGGGACAGCGTTCCTACGAGCAGTACTTC,CASSSGQRSYEQYF,TRBV5-1,TRBJ2-7,TRBD1,many
TGTGCCAGCAGTTCAAGTAGAATCCCGTACGAGCAGTACTTC,CASSSSRIPYEQYF,TRBV7-9,TRBJ2-7,.,many
TGTGCCAGTAGTACGGGCGAGACCTACAATGAGCAGTTCTTC,CASSTGETYNEQFF,TRBV19,TRBJ2-1,.,.
TGTGCCAGCAGCTTAACGGGGGACAGGGCCACTGAAGCTTTCTTT,CASSLTGDRATEAFF,TRBV11-2,TRBJ1-1,TRBD1,many
TGTGCCAGCGGGGGATGGTACAATGAGCAGTTCTTC,CASGGWYNEQFF,TRBV3-1,TRBJ2-1,.,many